This T cell receptor (beta chain) was recorded in a study of T cells after posttransplantation cyclophosphamide (dated by TCRdb to the mid-2010s). Notes on the research overall: T cell repertoire reconstitution was tracked by TRB sequencing after myeloablative bone marrow transplantation in which posttransplantation cyclophosphamide was used as GVHD prophylaxis. TRB sequencing was performed on blood from all 34 PTCy patients with 1-year posttransplant specimens. Public TRB sequences were compared against a database of over 3,600 sequences linked to responses to pathogens, tumor antigens, self-antigens and alloantigens. Because TRA and TRB clonality correlated tightly in 10 or so samples, later TCR analyses were limited to TRB. Antigen receptor sequencing was done on samples from about 38 PTCy-treated patients and from about 17 related bone marrow donors of those patients. TRB sequencing was also done on up to about 3 additional blood samples from 2 to 5.2 years after transplant in 3 patients, and on pretransplant blood from a handful of patients. The paper as a whole reports these results and caveats: The TRB repertoires of T cells infiltrating skin or GI tract showed only limited overlap with the TRB repertoires of T cells in blood. Donor-recipient similarity was low at 1-2 months but rose over the first year, and later blood repertoires were often dominated by donor CD8+ memory clones. Across the roughly 40 patients, TRB clonality was highly associated with recipient CMV seropositivity and CMV reactivation, and diversity with PTCy was similar to that in the CNI/methotrexate controls.

The control group consisted of roughly 10 patients who received myeloablative marrow transplants with methotrexate plus a calcineurin inhibitor and who were sampled 1 year after transplant. Mononuclear cells from peripheral blood and bone marrow were separated by Ficoll-Hypaque density centrifugation and then cryopreserved. TRB sequencing was run on genomic DNA with either the immunoSEQ assay at survey resolution or the hsTCRB kit. For the original study's pipeline: Initial read processing used immunoSEQ software, and repertoire analyses used the LymphoSeq R package. Clonality was computed as 1 minus normalized Shannon entropy; Gini coefficient was also calculated for each TRB dataset. Phenotypes of unsorted samples were inferred by mapping TRB sequences from sorted subsets of the recipient or donor onto the same recipient's unsorted samples. This is the immuneACCESS table as TCRdb keeps it, with only in-frame sequences that have V and J called. A part of the clones is gone; compared with another copy, unresolved V genes explain less than half, and the rest is unexplained. V and J calls and clone size are as listed in that table; D and trimming were resolved from the DNA. For this sample the table gives roughly 14,000 clones, of which roughly 80% were detected only once. Of the sample, 5% to 6% is held by the ten largest clones.

Regarding this clone: Its antigen has not been determined. No quality values exist for individual bases; no much larger clone is one base distant.

V loses 2 bases, J loses 5 bases, and the germline ends lie 8 bases apart. Via the germline V gene, CDR1 is SGDLS and CDR2 YYNGEE. The CDR3 has 12 amino acids, counting the end cysteine and phenylalanine. This entry keeps only the CDR3 DNA: 36 bases, framed from base 1. The sequence was obtained from a young adult male patient who received an allogeneic stem cell transplant from a related donor, was CMV-positive, and had no GVHD. In patients who had a transplant, some T cells may come from the graft donor. The V and J segments used are TRBV9 and TRBJ2-7; TRBD1 is a possible D gene, resting on 7 matching bases. The input for sequencing was PBMCs, taken less than 400 days after allogeneic stem cell transplant with calcineurin inhibitor and methotrexate. The CDR3 region: CASSVRGDEQYF. The bases read TGTGCCAGCAGCGTCAGGGGGGACGAGCAGTACTTC.